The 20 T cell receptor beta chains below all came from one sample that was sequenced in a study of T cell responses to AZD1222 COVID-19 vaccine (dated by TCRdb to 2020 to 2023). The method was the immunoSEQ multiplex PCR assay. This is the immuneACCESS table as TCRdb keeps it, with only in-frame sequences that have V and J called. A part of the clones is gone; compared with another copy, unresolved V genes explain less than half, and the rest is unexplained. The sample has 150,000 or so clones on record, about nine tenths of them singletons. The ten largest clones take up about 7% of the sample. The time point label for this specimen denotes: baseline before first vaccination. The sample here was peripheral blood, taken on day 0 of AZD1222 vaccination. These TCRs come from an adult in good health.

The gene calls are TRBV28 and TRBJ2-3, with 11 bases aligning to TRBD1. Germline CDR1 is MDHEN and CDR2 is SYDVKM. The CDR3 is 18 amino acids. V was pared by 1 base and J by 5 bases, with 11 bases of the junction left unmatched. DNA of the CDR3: TGTGCCAGCAGTTTATTCGGACAGGGGGCGCGGGAAGGAGATACGCAGTATTTT. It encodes CASSLFGQGAREGDTQYF.

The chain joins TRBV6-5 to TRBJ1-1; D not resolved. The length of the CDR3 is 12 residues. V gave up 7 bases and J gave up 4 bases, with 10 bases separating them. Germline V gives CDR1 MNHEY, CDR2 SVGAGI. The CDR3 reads CASITLSTEAFF. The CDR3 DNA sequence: TGTGCCAGCATAACCCTAAGCACTGAAGCTTTCTTT.

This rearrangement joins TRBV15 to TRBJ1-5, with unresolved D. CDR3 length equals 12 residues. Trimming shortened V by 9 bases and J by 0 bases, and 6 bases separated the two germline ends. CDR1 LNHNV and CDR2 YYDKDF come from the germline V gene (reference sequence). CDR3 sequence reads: CATGPSNQPQHF. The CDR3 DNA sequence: TGTGCCACTGGACCTAGCAATCAGCCCCAGCATTTT.

CDR3 sequence: CASSLGQGANYGYTF. As DNA, the CDR3 is TGTGCCAGCAGCTTGGGACAGGGGGCGAACTATGGCTACACCTTC. This chain joins TRBV5-4 and TRBJ1-2; 10 positions match TRBD1. The germline gives CDR1 SGHNT, CDR2 YYREEE (reference sequence). Unmatched junction bases numbered 1, after V lost 0 bases and J lost 2 bases. The CDR3 covers 15 residues.

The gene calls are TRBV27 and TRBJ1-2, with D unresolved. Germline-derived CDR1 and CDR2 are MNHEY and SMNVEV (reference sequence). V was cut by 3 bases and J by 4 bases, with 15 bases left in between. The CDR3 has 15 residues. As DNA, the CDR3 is TGTGCCAGCAGTTTGTCCCAGAAGAGCAGCTATGGCTACACCTTC. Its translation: CASSLSQKSSYGYTF.

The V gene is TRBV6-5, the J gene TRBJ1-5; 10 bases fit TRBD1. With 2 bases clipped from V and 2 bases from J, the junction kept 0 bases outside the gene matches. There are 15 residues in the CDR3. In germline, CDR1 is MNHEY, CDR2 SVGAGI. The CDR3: CASSYGTGGNQPQHF. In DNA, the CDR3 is TGTGCCAGCAGTTACGGGACAGGGGGCAATCAGCCCCAGCATTTT.

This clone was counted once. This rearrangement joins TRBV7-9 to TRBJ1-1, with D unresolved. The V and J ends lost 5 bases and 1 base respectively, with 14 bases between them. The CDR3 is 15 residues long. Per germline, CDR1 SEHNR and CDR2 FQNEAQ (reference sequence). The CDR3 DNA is TGTGCCAGCAGCCGGCCCGACATCCCGAACACTGAAGCTTTCTTT. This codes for CASSRPDIPNTEAFF.

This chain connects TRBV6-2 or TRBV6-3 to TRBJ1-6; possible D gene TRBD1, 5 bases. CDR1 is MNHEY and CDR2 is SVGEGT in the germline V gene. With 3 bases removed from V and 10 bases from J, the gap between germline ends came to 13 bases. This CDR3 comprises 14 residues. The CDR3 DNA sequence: TGTGCCAGCAGTTATCAGGGACGGCGCTCACCCCTCCACTTT. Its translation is CASSYQGRRSPLHF.

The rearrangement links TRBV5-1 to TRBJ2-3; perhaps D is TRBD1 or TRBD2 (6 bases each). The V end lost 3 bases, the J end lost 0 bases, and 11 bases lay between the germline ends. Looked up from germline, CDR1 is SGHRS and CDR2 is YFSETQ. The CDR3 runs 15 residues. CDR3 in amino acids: CASSSGAISTDTQYF. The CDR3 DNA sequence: TGCGCCAGCAGCTCGGGGGCCATAAGCACAGATACGCAGTATTTT. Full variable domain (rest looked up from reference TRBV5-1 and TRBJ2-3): KAGVTQTPRYLIKTRGQQVTLSCSPISGHRSVSWYQQTPGQGLQFLFEYFSETQRNKGNFPGRFSGRQFSNSRSEMNVSTLELGDSALYLCASSSGAISTDTQYFGPGTRLTVL.

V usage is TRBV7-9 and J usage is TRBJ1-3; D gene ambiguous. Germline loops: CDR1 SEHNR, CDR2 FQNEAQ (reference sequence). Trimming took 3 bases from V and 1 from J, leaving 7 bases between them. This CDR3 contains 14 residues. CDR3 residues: CASSLGSSGNTIYF. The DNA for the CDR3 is TGTGCCAGCAGCTTGGGTAGTTCTGGAAACACCATATATTTT. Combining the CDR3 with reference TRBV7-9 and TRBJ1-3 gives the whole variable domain DTGVSQNPRHKITKRGQNVTFRCDPISEHNRLYWYRQTLGQGPEFLTYFQNEAQLEKSRLLSDRFSAERPKGSFSTLEIQRTEQGDSAMYLCASSLGSSGNTIYFGEGSWLTVV.

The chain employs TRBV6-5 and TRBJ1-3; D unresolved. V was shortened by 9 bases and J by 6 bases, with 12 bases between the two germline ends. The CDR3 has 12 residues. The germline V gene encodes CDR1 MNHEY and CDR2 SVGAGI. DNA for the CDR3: TGTGCCAGTCGGACGATTCAAAACACCATATATTTT. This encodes CASRTIQNTIYF.

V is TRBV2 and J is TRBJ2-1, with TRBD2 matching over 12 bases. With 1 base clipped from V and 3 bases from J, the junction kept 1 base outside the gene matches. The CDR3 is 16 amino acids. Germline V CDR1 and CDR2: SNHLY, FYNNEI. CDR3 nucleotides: TGTGCCAGCAGTGAAGGGACTAGCGGGGTCTACAATGAGCAGTTCTTC. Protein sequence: CASSEGTSGVYNEQFF.

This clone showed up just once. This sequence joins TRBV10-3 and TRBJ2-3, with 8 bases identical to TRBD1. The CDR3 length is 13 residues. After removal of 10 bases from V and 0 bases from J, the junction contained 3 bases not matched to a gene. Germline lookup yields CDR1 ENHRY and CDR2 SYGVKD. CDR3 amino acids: CATRQGSTDTQYF. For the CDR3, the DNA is TGTGCCACGAGACAGGGGAGCACAGATACGCAGTATTTT.

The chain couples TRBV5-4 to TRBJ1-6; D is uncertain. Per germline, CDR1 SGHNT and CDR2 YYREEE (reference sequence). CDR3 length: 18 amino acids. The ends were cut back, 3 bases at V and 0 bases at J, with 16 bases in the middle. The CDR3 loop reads CASSSYGVRSSYNSPLHF. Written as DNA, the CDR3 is TGTGCCAGCAGCTCGTACGGCGTCCGGAGCTCCTATAATTCACCCCTCCACTTT.

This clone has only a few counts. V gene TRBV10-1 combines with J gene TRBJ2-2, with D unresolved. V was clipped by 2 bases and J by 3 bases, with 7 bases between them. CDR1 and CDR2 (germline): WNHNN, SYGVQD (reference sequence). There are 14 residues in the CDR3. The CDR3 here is CASSEGFDTGELFF. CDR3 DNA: TGCGCCAGCAGTGAGGGGTTTGACACCGGGGAGCTGTTTTTT.

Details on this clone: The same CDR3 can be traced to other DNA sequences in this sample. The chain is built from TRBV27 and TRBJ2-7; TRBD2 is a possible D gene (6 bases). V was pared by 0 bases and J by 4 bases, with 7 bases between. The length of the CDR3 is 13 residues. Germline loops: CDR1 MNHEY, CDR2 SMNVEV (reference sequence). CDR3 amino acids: CASSLSGGYEQYF. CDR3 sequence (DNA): TGTGCCAGCAGTTTATCGGGGGGTTACGAGCAGTACTTC.

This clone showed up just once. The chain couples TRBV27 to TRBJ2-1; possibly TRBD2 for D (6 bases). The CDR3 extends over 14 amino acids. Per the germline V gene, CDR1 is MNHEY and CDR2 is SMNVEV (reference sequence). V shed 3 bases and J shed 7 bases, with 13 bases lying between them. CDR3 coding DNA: TGTGCCAGCAGTTTCCCGGGACTTCGAAATGAGCAGTTCTTC. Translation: CASSFPGLRNEQFF.

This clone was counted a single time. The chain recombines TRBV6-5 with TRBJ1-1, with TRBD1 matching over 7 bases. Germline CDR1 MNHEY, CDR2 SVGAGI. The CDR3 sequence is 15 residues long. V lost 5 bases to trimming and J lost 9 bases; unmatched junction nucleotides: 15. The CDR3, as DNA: TGTGCCAGCAGTCGCCGCCGGGACAGTAGTTTTCAAGCTTTCTTT. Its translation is CASSRRRDSSFQAFF.

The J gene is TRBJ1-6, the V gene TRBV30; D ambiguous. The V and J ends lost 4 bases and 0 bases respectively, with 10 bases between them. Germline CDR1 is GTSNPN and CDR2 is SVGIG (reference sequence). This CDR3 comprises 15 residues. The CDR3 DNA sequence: TGTGCCTGGATGCGTGAGAGCTCCTATAATTCACCCCTCCACTTT. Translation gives CAWMRESSYNSPLHF.

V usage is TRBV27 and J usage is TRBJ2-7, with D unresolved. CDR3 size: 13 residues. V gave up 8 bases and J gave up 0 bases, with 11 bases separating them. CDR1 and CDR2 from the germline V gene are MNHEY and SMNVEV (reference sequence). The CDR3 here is CASGLRSSYEQYF. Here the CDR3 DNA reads TGTGCCAGCGGCCTCAGGAGCTCCTACGAGCAGTACTTC.